This passage covers 18 T cell receptor beta chains from one sample sequenced in a study of shared clonotypes between healthy human individuals. Using immunoSEQ multiplex PCR, the repertoire was profiled, and TCRdb retains in-frame clones only, with some absent. The sample lists roughly 1,000,000 clones, 78% occurring once. Sequenced material: memory CD4+ T cells from PBMCs. Subset of the sample: CD45RA-negative fraction. These receptors came from a man aged 18 to 29 in good health. Some clones in this sample may be carry-over from other donors' samples.

J is TRBJ1-2 and V is TRBV28, with TRBD1 as a possible D gene (5 bases). CDR1 is MDHEN, CDR2 SYDVKM, per germline. The CDR3 consists of 15 residues. V shed 1 base and J shed 4 bases, with 13 bases lying between them. The CDR3 loop is CASSLSAGQVYGYTF. Here the CDR3 DNA reads TGTGCCAGCAGTTTATCAGCCGGACAAGTCTATGGCTACACCTTC.

V is TRBV28 and J is TRBJ1-5; 9 nucleotides align to TRBD1. This CDR3 spans 15 amino acids. From germline, CDR1 is MDHEN and CDR2 SYDVKM. The V gene end was trimmed by 10 bases and the J gene end by 5 bases; junction bases not matched to a gene: 12. The CDR3 sequence is CATRSSGQGYQPQHF. The CDR3 coding sequence is TGTGCCACCCGATCTTCCGGACAGGGGTATCAGCCCCAGCATTTT.

V and J are TRBV6-5 and TRBJ2-3, with 11 bases matching TRBD2. Unmatched junction bases numbered 7, after V lost 6 bases and J lost 5 bases. The CDR3 runs to 15 residues. CDR1 and CDR2 (germline): MNHEY, SVGAGI. CDR3 DNA: TGTGCCAGCAGAGCACTAGCGGGAGTGGGAGATACGCAGTATTTT. Translated: CASRALAGVGDTQYF.

In its sample, this clone was seen a few times. The chain employs TRBV27 and TRBJ1-3; 8 bases fit TRBD1. This CDR3 is 15 amino acids long. From germline, CDR1 is MNHEY and CDR2 SMNVEV (reference sequence). Losses at the gene ends were 10 bases for V and 0 bases for J; bases not matched to a gene: 8. The CDR3 protein is CATKRQGISGNTIYF. Written as DNA, the CDR3 is TGTGCCACAAAGAGACAGGGGATCTCTGGAAACACCATATATTTT.

This clone showed up just a few times. The V and J genes are TRBV2 and TRBJ2-5; unclear D gene. Germline V gene sequence: CDR1 SNHLY, CDR2 FYNNEI. Trimming took off 2 bases at V and 1 base at J, with 11 bases between the two ends. CDR3 length equals 15 residues. As DNA, the CDR3 is TGTGCCAGCAGTGAATTTGGGGTTACCCAAGAGACCCAGTACTTC. This gives the protein CASSEFGVTQETQYF.

This chain connects TRBV2 to TRBJ1-4, with 9 bases aligning to TRBD1. V was pared by 5 bases and J by 7 bases, with 8 bases of the junction left unmatched. This CDR3 is 15 amino acids long. From germline, CDR1 is SNHLY and CDR2 FYNNEI. The CDR3 is CASSLPGQGGEKLFF. The DNA for the CDR3 is TGTGCCAGCAGTCTCCCGGGACAGGGTGGTGAAAAACTGTTTTTT.

The chain uses TRBV19 and TRBJ2-7; 9 nucleotides align to TRBD1. Germline V gene lookup returns CDR1 LNHDA and CDR2 SQIVND (reference sequence). This CDR3 is built from 14 residues. J was trimmed by 6 bases and V by 5 bases; bases with no gene match: 8. The CDR3, as DNA: TGTGCCAGTAGTGGCCGGGACAGGGTATTCGAGCAGTACTTC. This codes for CASSGRDRVFEQYF.

The J gene is TRBJ2-5, the V gene TRBV5-1; TRBD2 matches 8 bases. The trim removed 5 bases at V and 0 bases at J, leaving 6 bases unmatched. The CDR3 spans 15 residues. Per germline, CDR1 SGHRS and CDR2 YFSETQ. CDR3 in amino acids: CASSDVSGDQETQYF. CDR3 coding DNA: TGCGCCAGCAGTGACGTTAGCGGGGACCAAGAGACCCAGTACTTC.

This chain connects TRBV2 to TRBJ2-5, with D possibly matching TRBD1 (6 bases). Germline V gene sequence: CDR1 SNHLY, CDR2 FYNNEI. Trimming left V 3 bases short and J 2 bases short, with 13 bases between. This CDR3 has 15 residues. The CDR3 sequence is CASSEWARGQETQYF. DNA for the CDR3: TGTGCCAGCAGTGAGTGGGCCAGGGGACAAGAGACCCAGTACTTC.

The rearrangement joins TRBV5-5 to TRBJ2-7; TRBD1 is a possible D gene (6 bases). Looked up from germline, CDR1 is SGHKS and CDR2 is YYEKEE (reference sequence). V was clipped by 0 bases and J by 2 bases, with 12 bases between them. The CDR3 totals 15 residues. CDR3 coding DNA: TGTGCCAGCAGCTTGGTCACAGGGAAAGCCTACGAGCAGTACTTC. Residues: CASSLVTGKAYEQYF.

This sequence joins TRBV5-1 and TRBJ1-1; D gene uncertain. V was trimmed by 2 bases and J by 5 bases, leaving 10 bases between them. The CDR3 is 13 amino acids. Germline V gene data show CDR1 as SGHRS and CDR2 as YFSETQ. The CDR3: CASSFKQSTEAFF. The CDR3, as DNA: TGCGCCAGCAGCTTTAAACAGTCGACTGAAGCTTTCTTT.

The V and J genes are TRBV28 and TRBJ1-6; perhaps TRBD1 as D (5 bases). V gave up 7 bases and J gave up 7 bases, with 11 bases separating them. CDR1 is MDHEN, CDR2 SYDVKM, per germline. The length of the CDR3 is 13 residues. The CDR3 sequence: CASTRDANSPLHF. The DNA of the CDR3 is TGTGCCAGCACCCGGGACGCCAATTCACCCCTCCACTTT.

The rearrangement uses TRBV18 and TRBJ2-7; TRBD1 agrees at 10 bases. Losses at the gene ends were 6 bases for V and 6 bases for J; bases not matched to a gene: 8. Germline V gene sequence: CDR1 KGHSH, CDR2 LQKENI. The CDR3 runs to 14 residues. This CDR3 reads CASSPGTGAAEQYF. The CDR3 DNA follows: TGTGCCAGCTCCCCCGGGACAGGGGCGGCCGAGCAGTACTTC. Full variable domain (missing parts from reference TRBV18 and TRBJ2-7): NAGVMQNPRHLVRRRGQEARLRCSPMKGHSHVYWYRQLPEEGLKFMVYLQKENIIDESGMPKERFSAEFPKEGPSILRIQQVVRGDSAAYFCASSPGTGAAEQYFGPGTRLTVT.

The rearrangement uses TRBV5-1 and TRBJ2-3, with 9 bases aligning to TRBD2. Trimming cost V 1 base and J 0 bases; bases outside gene matches: 12. The germline V gene has CDR1 SGHRS and CDR2 YFSETQ. This CDR3 is 19 amino acids long. CDR3 region: CASSLLGAGGGPSTDTQYF. In DNA form, the CDR3 reads TGCGCCAGCAGCTTGCTTGGGGCGGGAGGGGGCCCAAGCACAGATACGCAGTATTTT. The full variable domain, rest sourced from reference TRBV5-1 and TRBJ2-3, is KAGVTQTPRYLIKTRGQQVTLSCSPISGHRSVSWYQQTPGQGLQFLFEYFSETQRNKGNFPGRFSGRQFSNSRSEMNVSTLELGDSALYLCASSLLGAGGGPSTDTQYFGPGTRLTVL.

V usage is TRBV28 and J usage is TRBJ2-3; TRBD2 agrees at 7 bases. V lost 2 bases to trimming and J lost 2 bases; unmatched junction nucleotides: 10. The germline V gene has CDR1 MDHEN and CDR2 SYDVKM. The CDR3 has 17 amino acids. CDR3 in DNA: TGTGCCAGCAGTTTACGCGGGTCTAGCGGCCTCACAGATACGCAGTATTTT. As protein: CASSLRGSSGLTDTQYF.

J is TRBJ2-7 and V is TRBV28; the match to TRBD2 covers 10 bases. In germline, CDR1 is MDHEN, CDR2 SYDVKM. The CDR3 length is 14 residues. Trimming removed 8 bases from V and 7 bases from J; junction bases left unmatched: 11. The CDR3 spells CASGPGLATFEQYF. The DNA of the CDR3 is TGTGCCAGCGGACCGGGACTAGCGACGTTTGAGCAGTACTTC.

The rearrangement uses TRBV6-5 and TRBJ1-1; TRBD1 might be the D (5 bases). V was trimmed by 5 bases and J by 6 bases, leaving 19 bases between them. The length of the CDR3 is 15 residues. CDR1 is MNHEY, CDR2 SVGAGI, per germline. CDR3 sequence reads: CASSPRRRGWAEAFF. Here the CDR3 DNA reads TGTGCCAGCAGTCCTCGGAGGAGGGGTTGGGCTGAAGCTTTCTTT.

The chain joins TRBV27 to TRBJ1-2; D gene unclear. V gave up 7 bases and J gave up 1 base, with 10 bases separating them. CDR1 is MNHEY and CDR2 is SMNVEV in the germline V gene (reference sequence). This CDR3 region has 13 residues. The CDR3 region is CASIYTHNYGYTF. The CDR3 bases are TGTGCCAGCATTTACACGCATAACTATGGCTACACCTTC.